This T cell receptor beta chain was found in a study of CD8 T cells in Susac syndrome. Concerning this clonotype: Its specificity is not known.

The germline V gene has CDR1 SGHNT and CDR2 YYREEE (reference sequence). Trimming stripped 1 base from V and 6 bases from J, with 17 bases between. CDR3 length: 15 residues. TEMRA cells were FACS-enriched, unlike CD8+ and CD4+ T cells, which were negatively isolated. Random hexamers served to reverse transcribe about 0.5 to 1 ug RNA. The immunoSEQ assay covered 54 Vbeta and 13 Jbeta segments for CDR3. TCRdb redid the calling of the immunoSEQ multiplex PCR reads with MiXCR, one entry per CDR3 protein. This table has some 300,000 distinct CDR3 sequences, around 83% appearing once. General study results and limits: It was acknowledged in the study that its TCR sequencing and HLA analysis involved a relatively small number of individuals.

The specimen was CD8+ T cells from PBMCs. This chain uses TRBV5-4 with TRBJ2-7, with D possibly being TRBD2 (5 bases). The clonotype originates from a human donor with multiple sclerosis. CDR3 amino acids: CASSLLTRSSTEQYF. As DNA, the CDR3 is TGTGCCAGCAGCTTGCTTACGCGATCTAGCACCGAGCAGTACTTC.